A selection of T cell receptor beta chains follows, all from one sample in a study of blood T cell repertoires in COVID-19. Repertoires were generated with immunoSEQ multiplex PCR, while TCRdb's copy carries only in-frame clones and drops some. Counted here are about 300,000 clones, approximately 88% occurring once; the ten biggest clones make up 6.9%. Sequenced sample: peripheral blood. Receptors originate from a woman in her thirties who had recovered from COVID-19. Each CDR3 is given with its conserved first and last residue. Each record gives: V gene, J gene, D gene, CDR3 protein. The D gene is left open where the match is weak.

v_gene: TRBV29-1
j_gene: TRBJ2-7
d_gene: TRBD2
CDR3aa: CSVLGTSETSYEQYF

v_gene: TRBV19
j_gene: TRBJ2-6
d_gene: TRBD1
CDR3aa: CASKAGGAGANVLTF

v_gene: TRBV7-2
j_gene: TRBJ1-3
d_gene: TRBD1
CDR3aa: CASSETGTGAGNTIYF

v_gene: TRBV18
j_gene: TRBJ1-3
d_gene: TRBD1
CDR3aa: CASSEGANTIYF

v_gene: TRBV5-4
j_gene: TRBJ1-2
d_gene: TRBD1
CDR3aa: CASSSGQDRGYTF

v_gene: TRBV9
j_gene: TRBJ1-3
d_gene: TRBD1
CDR3aa: CASSRDRAGNTIYF

v_gene: TRBV30
j_gene: TRBJ2-4
d_gene: -
CDR3aa: CAWDGGVSLAKNIQYF

v_gene: TRBV4-2
j_gene: TRBJ2-2
d_gene: -
CDR3aa: CASSQEGGGYTGELFF

v_gene: TRBV11-3
j_gene: TRBJ2-5
d_gene: TRBD2
CDR3aa: CASSKGLAAQETQYF

v_gene: TRBV2
j_gene: TRBJ1-1
d_gene: -
CDR3aa: CASSPYAAEAFF